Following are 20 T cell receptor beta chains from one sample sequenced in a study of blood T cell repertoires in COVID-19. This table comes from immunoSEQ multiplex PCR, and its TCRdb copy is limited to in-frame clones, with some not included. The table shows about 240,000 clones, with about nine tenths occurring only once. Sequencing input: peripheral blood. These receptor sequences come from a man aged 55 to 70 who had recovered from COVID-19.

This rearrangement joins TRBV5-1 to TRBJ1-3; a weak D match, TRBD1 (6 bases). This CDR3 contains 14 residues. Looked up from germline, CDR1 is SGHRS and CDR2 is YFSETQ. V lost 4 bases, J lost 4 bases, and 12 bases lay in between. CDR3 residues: CASSPGTLGNTIYF. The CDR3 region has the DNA TGCGCCAGCAGCCCCGGGACACTAGGAAACACCATATATTTT.

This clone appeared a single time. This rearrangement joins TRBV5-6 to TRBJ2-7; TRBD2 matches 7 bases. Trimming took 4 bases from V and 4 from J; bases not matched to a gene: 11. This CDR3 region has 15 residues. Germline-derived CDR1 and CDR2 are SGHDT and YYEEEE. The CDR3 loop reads CASSLSGTNLYEQYV. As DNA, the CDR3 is TGTGCCAGCAGCCTGAGCGGGACCAATTTGTACGAGCAGTACGTC.

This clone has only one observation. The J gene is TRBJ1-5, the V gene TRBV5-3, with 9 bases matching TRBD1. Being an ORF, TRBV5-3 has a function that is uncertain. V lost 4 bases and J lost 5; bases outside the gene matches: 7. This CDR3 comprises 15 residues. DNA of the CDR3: TGTGCCAGAAGCGCGGGACAGGGTGGATATCAGCCCCAGCATTTT. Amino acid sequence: CARSAGQGGYQPQHF.

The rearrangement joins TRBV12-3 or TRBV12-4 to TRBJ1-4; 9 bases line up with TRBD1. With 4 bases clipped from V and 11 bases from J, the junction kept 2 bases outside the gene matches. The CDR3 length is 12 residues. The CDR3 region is CASSWDRAKLFF. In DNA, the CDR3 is TGTGCCAGCAGTTGGGACAGGGCCAAACTGTTTTTT.

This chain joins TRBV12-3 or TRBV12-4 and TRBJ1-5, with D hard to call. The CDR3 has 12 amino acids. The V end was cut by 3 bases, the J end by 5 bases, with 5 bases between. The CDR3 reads CASSFFYQPQHF. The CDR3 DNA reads TGTGCCAGCAGTTTTTTCTATCAGCCCCAGCATTTT.

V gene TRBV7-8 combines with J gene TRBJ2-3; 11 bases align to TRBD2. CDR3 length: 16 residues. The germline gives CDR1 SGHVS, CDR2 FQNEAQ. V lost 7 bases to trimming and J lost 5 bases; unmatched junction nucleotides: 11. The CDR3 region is CASTTLGLAGGDTQYF. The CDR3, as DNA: TGTGCCAGCACCACTCTAGGGCTAGCGGGGGGAGATACGCAGTATTTT.

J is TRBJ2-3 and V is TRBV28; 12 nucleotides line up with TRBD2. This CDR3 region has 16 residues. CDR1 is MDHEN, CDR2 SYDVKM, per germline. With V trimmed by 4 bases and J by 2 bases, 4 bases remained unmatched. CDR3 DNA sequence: TGTGCCAGCAGTTCCGGACTAGCGGGGTTCACAGATACGCAGTATTTT. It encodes CASSSGLAGFTDTQYF.

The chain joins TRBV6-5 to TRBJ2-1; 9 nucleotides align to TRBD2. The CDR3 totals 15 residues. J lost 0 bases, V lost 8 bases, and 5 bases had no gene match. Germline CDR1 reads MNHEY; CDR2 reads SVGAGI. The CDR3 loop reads CASGLAPISYNEQFF. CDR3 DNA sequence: TGTGCCAGCGGACTAGCGCCCATCTCCTACAATGAGCAGTTCTTC.

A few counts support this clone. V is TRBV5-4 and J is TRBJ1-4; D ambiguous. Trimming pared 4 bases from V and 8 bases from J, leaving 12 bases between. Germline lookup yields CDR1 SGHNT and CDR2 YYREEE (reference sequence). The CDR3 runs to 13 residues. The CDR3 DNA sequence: TGTGCCAGCAGCCCCGGGCCGGGAGAAAAACTGTTTTTT. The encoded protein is CASSPGPGEKLFF.

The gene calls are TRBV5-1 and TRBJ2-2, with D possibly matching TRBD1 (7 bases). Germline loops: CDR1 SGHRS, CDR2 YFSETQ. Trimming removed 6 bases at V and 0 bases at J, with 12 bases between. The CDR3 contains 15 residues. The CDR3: CASTQGGTNTGELFF. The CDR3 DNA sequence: TGCGCCAGCACCCAGGGGGGAACGAACACCGGGGAGCTGTTTTTT. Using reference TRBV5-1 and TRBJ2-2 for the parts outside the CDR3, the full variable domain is KAGVTQTPRYLIKTRGQQVTLSCSPISGHRSVSWYQQTPGQGLQFLFEYFSETQRNKGNFPGRFSGRQFSNSRSEMNVSTLELGDSALYLCASTQGGTNTGELFFGEGSRLTVL.

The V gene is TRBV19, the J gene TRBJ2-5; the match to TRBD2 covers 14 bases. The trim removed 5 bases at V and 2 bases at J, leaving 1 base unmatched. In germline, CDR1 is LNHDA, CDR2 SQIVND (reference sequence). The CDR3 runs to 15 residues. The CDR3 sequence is CASSRTSGGQETQYF. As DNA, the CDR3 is TGTGCCAGTAGTCGGACTAGCGGGGGGCAAGAGACCCAGTACTTC.

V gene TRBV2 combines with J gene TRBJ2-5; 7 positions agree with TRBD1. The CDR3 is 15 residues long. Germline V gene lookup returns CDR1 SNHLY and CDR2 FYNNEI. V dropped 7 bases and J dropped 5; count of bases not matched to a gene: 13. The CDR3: CASTEEGGTGETQYF. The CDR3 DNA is TGTGCCAGCACGGAGGAAGGGGGCACCGGGGAGACCCAGTACTTC.

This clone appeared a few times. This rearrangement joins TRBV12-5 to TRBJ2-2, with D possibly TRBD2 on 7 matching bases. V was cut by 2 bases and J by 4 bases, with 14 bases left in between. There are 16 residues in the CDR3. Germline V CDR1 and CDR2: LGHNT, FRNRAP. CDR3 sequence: CASGLWGGATTGELFF. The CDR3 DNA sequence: TGTGCTAGTGGTTTGTGGGGGGGGGCGACCACCGGGGAGCTGTTTTTT.

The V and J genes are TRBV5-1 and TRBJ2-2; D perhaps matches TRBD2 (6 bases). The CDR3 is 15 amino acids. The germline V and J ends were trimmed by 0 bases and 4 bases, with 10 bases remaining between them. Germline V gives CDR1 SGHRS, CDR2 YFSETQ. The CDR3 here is CASSLVGGITGELFF. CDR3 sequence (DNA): TGCGCCAGCAGCTTGGTAGGAGGGATCACCGGGGAGCTGTTTTTT.

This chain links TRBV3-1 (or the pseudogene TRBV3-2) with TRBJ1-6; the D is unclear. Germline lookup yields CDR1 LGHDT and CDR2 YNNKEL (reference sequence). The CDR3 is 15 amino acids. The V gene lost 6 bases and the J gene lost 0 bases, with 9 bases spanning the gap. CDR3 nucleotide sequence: TGTGCCAGCAGTCCCGGGAGCTCCTATAATTCACCCCTCCACTTT. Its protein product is CASSPGSSYNSPLHF.

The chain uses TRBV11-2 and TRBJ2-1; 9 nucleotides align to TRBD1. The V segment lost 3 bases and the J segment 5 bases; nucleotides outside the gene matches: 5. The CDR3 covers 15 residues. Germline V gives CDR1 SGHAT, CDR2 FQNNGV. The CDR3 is CASSFGGTGNNEQFF. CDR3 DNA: TGTGCCAGCAGCTTCGGTGGGACAGGGAACAATGAGCAGTTCTTC. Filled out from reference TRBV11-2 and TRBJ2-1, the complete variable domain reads EAGVAQSPRYKIIEKRQSVAFWCNPISGHATLYWYQQILGQGPKLLIQFQNNGVVDDSQLPKDRFSAERLKGVDSTLKIQPAKLEDSAVYLCASSFGGTGNNEQFFGPGTRLTVL.

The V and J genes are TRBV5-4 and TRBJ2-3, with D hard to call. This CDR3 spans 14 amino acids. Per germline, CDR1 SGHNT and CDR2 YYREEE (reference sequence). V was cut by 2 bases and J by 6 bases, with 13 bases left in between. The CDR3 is CASSFSGGFDTQYF. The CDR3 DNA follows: TGTGCCAGCAGCTTTTCTGGCGGTTTTGATACGCAGTATTTT.

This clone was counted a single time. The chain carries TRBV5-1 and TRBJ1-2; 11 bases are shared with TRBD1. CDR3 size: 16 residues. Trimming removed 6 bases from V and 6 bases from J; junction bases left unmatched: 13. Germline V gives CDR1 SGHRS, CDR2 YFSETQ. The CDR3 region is CASKKTGTGGFDGYTF. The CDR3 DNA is TGCGCCAGCAAAAAAACCGGGACAGGGGGTTTCGATGGCTACACCTTC.

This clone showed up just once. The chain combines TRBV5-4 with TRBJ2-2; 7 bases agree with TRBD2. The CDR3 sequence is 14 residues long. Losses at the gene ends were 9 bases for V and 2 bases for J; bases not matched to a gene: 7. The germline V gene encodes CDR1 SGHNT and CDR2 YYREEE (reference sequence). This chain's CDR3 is CATGGTRNTGELFF. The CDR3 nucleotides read TGTGCCACCGGGGGGACCAGAAACACCGGGGAGCTGTTTTTT.

The CDR3 DNA reads TGCAGCGCTCACACCCTCTATGGCTACACCTTC. Its translation is CSAHTLYGYTF. V usage is TRBV29-1 and J usage is TRBJ1-2; no clear D gene. Between the trimmed V and J ends, which lost 7 bases and 4 bases, there was a span of 10 bases. This CDR3 contains 11 residues. Germline lookup yields CDR1 SQVTM and CDR2 ANQGSEA.